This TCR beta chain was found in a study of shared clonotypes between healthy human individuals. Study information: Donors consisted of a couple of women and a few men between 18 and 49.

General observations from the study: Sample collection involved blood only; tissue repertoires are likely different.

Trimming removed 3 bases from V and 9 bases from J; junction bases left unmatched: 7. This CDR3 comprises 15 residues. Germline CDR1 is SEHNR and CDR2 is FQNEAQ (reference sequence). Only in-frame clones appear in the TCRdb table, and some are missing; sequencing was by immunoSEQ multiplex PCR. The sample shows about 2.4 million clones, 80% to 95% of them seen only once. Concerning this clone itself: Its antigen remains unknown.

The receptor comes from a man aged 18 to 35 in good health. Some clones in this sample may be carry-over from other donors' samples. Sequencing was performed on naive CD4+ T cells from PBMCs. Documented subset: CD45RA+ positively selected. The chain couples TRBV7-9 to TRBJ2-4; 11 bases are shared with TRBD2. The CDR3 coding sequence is TGTGCCAGCAGCTTGGGGACTAGCGGCGAAAGCATTCAGTACTTC. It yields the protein CASSLGTSGESIQYF.